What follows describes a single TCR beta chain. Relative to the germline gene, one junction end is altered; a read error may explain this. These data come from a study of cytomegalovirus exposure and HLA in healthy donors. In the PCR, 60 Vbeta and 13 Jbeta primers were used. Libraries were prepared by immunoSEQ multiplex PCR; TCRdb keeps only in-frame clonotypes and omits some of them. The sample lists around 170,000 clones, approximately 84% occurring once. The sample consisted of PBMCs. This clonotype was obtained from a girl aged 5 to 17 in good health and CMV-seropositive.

The CDR3 sequence: CASSEWGGVDTGELFF. Here the CDR3 DNA reads TGTGCCAGCAGCGAATGGGGGGGAGTAGACACCGGGGAGCTGTTTTTT. The J gene is TRBJ2-2, the V gene TRBV25-1, with 7 bases aligning to TRBD2. The germline V gene has CDR1 MGHDK and CDR2 SYGVNS. This CDR3 is built from 16 residues.